Listed below are T cell receptor beta chains from one sample, sequenced in a study of T cells in Graves' hyperthyroidism and ophthalmopathy. TCRdb re-called the multiplex PCR reads with MiXCR, one entry per CDR3 protein. The repertoire has fewer than 900,000 distinct CDR3 sequences, 18% of them found once; the top ten carry over 15%. Source material: blood. The receptors shown here come from a woman aged 50 to 65 with Graves' hyperthyroidism that later progressed to Graves' ophthalmopathy. Each CDR3 is given with its conserved first and last residue. A D gene is named only where the DNA matches it firmly. Clone size appears in some rows only: once, few, many, or a class for an expanded clone.

v_call	d_call	clone_size	cdr3_aa
TRBV6-2/TRBV6-3	TRBD1	few	CASGLRQGASLFPQHF
TRBV5-6	TRBD1	many	CASSSQGENYGYTF
TRBV7-9	NA	once	CASSPREKSNTEAFF
TRBV3-1	TRBD2	many	CASSQAQRGASDTQYF
TRBV19	NA	NA	CASSGTVDTEAFF
TRBV12-3/TRBV12-4	NA	NA	CASSFGLSGNQPQHF
TRBV19	NA	NA	CASSTGTIYEQYF
TRBV6-2/TRBV6-3	TRBD1	NA	CASSYSAGGNNIQYF
TRBV5-8	NA	NA	CASSLVATRQETQYF
TRBV5-1	NA	many	CASSLGKESEAFF
TRBV29-1	NA	NA	CSVEARDTSYNEQFF
TRBV3-1	TRBD1	many	CASSHLGTGGNYGYTF
TRBV24-1	NA	NA	CATSDFRASGANVLTF
TRBV29-1	TRBD1	few	CSVESPGQGSYEQYF
TRBV5-1	TRBD1	NA	CASGFGQGEDGYTF
TRBV16	TRBD1	few	CASSQSFGQAGQYSNQPQHF
TRBV5-1	TRBD2	few	CASSSGTSGGGLKFF
TRBV6-2/TRBV6-3	TRBD1	few	CASYVWDRTNTGELFF
TRBV20-1	NA	few	CSVSGRQFYEQYF
TRBV6-5	NA	few	CASSYGARGTEAFF
TRBV20-1	TRBD1	many	CSARDLGQGDTEAFF
TRBV4-1	NA	NA	CASSQSEGGRQPQHF
TRBV12-3/TRBV12-4	NA	few	CASSNYAFF
TRBV12-3/TRBV12-4	NA	many	CASRTRGGSWGYTEAFF
TRBV12-3/TRBV12-4	NA	few	CASRISRGTYGYTF
TRBV5-6	NA	many	CASRTEGSQETQYF
TRBV9	NA	NA	CASSVGQDSSYEQYF
TRBV6-1	TRBD1	many	CASRQGAYNEQFF